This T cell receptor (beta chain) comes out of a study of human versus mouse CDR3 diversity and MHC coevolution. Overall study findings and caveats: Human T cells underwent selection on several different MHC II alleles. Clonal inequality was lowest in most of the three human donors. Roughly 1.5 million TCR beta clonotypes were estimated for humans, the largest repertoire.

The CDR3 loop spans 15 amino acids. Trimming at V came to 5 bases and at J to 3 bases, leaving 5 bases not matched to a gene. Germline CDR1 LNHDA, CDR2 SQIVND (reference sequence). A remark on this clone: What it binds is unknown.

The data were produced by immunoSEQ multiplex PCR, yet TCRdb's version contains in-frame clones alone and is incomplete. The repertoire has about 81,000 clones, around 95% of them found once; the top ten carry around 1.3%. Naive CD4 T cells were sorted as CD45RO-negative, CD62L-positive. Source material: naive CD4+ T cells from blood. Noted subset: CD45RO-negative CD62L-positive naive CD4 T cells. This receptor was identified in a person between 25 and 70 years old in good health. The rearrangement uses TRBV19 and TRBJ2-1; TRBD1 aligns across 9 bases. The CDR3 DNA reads TGTGCCAGTAGTTCTTCGACAGGGGGCTACAATGAGCAGTTCTTC. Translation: CASSSSTGGYNEQFF.